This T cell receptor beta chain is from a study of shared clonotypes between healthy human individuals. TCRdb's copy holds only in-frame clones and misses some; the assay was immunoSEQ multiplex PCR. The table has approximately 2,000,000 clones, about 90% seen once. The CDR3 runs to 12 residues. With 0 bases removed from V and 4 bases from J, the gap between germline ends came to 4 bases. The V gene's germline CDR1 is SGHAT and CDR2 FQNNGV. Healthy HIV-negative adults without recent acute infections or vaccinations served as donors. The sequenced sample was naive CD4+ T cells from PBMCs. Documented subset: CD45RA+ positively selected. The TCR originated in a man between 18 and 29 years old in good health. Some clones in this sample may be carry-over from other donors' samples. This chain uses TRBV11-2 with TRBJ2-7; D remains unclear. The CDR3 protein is CASSLDMYEQYF. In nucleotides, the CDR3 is TGTGCCAGCAGCTTAGATATGTACGAGCAGTACTTC.